This T cell receptor (beta chain) came from a study of T cell clones after liver transplantation (dated by TCRdb to between 2018 and 2021). Concerning the study at large: ITN030ST, the source of the samples, was a randomized trial that attempted immunosuppression withdrawal within 2 years of liver transplantation. Donor-reactive T cell clones were identified by TCRbeta sequencing after a pre-transplant mixed lymphocyte reaction and then tracked in post-transplant blood. As an antigen-independent comparator for donor-reactive sequences, third party-reactive TCRbeta sequences were also identified from pre-transplant MLRs. Three of the eight recipients were HCV-positive; the others were transplanted for non-autoimmune, non-viral indications. Until randomization at 12-24 months post-transplant, subjects were given standard immunosuppression, with no induction therapy. Tolerance was defined as complete withdrawal of immunosuppression for at least one year without a rise in liver enzymes beyond twice the upper limit of normal. Blood samples were collected pre-transplant, pre-randomization before withdrawal, and post-randomization after either full withdrawal or failed withdrawal. The study cohort included 8 liver transplant recipients, of whom 3 were classified as tolerant and 5 as non-tolerant.

As concerns this clone: This clone's antigen is unknown. No base qualities exist here, and no much larger clone lies one base off it.

High-throughput TCRbeta CDR3 sequencing of frozen genomic DNA was performed by immunoSEQ, including PCR amplification, mapping, bias correction and internal controls. In the source study's methods: Productive rearrangements were kept, and unique TCRbeta sequences were defined by CDR3 nucleotide sequence plus V and J gene. For a sequence to be called donor-reactive, it needed a frequency of at least 0.01% and at least 5-fold expansion in CFSE-low cells compared with unstimulated pre-transplant cells. To ensure at least 90% detection power, minimum frequency thresholds were set for each subject based on that subject's lowest-template unstimulated sample. Jensen-Shannon divergence between the top 1000 TCRbeta sequences post- versus pre-transplant served as the measure of repertoire turnover. Two-sided Fisher's exact tests were used to test for changes in how often donor-reactive sequences were detected. Drawn from immuneACCESS, this table holds only the in-frame rearrangements with V and J called that TCRdb kept. Clones are partly lost; checked studies trace under half to an unresolved V gene and leave the rest unexplained. The V and J calls and clone size were taken over from that table, and D and trimming were inferred from the DNA. This sample lists roughly 50,000 clones; approximately 84% were detected once. The top ten constitute 8% to 9.5% of the sample.

Broad study findings and their caveats: Because allograft tissue specimens were not available, migration of donor-reactive T cells into the graft, rather than deletion, may have occurred. The conclusions were preliminary, being limited by small, heterogeneous patient numbers and by non-standardized post-transplant time points. After accounting for repertoire turnover, donor-reactive detection was significantly reduced in 7 of 8 subjects for CD4 and 8 of 8 for CD8. In two subjects, low numbers of available donor cells limited the measurable donor-reactive repertoire. Circulating donor-reactive CD4 TCRbeta sequences fell significantly post-transplant in most of the 8 subjects, irrespective of tolerance or HCV status. Donor-reactive sequences decreased more than third party-reactive sequences, which suggests partial antigen-specific deletion that was not related to withdrawal success.

For CDR1 and CDR2, the germline V gene (reference sequence) lists LNHNV and YYDKDF. The CDR3 runs 15 residues from the cysteine to the phenylalanine. The kept DNA is CDR3 alone, 45 bases in frame from the first base. Between the V and J ends, shortened by 1 base and 6 bases respectively, the junction contains 14 bases. The time point label for this specimen denotes: pre-transplant. Thawed unstimulated PBMCs were stained for CD3, CD4 and CD8 and FACS-sorted into CD3+CD4+ and CD3+CD8+ populations. Each of the 8 studied subjects was randomized to immunosuppression withdrawal. Genomic DNA was isolated with the Qiagen DNeasy Blood and Tissue Kit.

The rearranged segments are TRBV15 and TRBJ2-3, and possibly TRBD1, on 5 matching bases. This receptor was identified in a human donor who received a liver transplant. The sample was CD4+ T cells from blood, taken before liver transplant. The CDR3 in this case is CATSRGQGSLDTQYF. Read as DNA, the sequence is TGTGCCACCAGCAGAGGTCAGGGATCTTTGGATACGCAGTATTTT.